Each of the 18 T cell receptor beta chains below was sequenced from the same sample in a study of blood T cell repertoires in COVID-19. Produced via immunoSEQ multiplex PCR; TCRdb's table is partial and in-frame only. The sample contains about 400,000 clones, about nine tenths of which appear only once. What was sequenced was peripheral blood. The receptors derive from a woman under 40 with active or convalescent COVID-19.

The chain combines TRBV12-3 or TRBV12-4 with TRBJ2-3; possible D gene TRBD2, 7 bases. Trimming pared 4 bases from V and 6 bases from J, leaving 11 bases between. The CDR3 extends over 13 amino acids. The CDR3 region is CASSWGGRDTQYF. CDR3 bases: TGTGCCAGCAGTTGGGGGGGGCGGGATACGCAGTATTTT.

In this sample, this clone turned up a few times. This chain links TRBV7-8 with TRBJ1-2; maybe TRBD1 (6 bases). The length of the CDR3 is 12 residues. From germline, CDR1 is SGHVS and CDR2 FQNEAQ. The V end was cut by 2 bases, the J end by 11 bases, with 12 bases between. For the CDR3, the DNA is TGTGCCAGCAGCTTATTCCAGGGGAGTTACACCTTC. It is translated as CASSLFQGSYTF.

This clone was picked up a small number of times. This chain links TRBV27 with TRBJ2-7, with TRBD2 identical over 11 bases. The trim removed 5 bases at V and 4 bases at J, leaving 13 bases unmatched. CDR3 length: 17 amino acids. CDR1 is MNHEY, CDR2 SMNVEV, per germline (reference sequence). DNA for the CDR3: TGTGCCAGCAGTACCGTGCGGCGGGGACTAGCGGATTACGAGCAGTACTTC. Its translation is CASSTVRRGLADYEQYF.

The gene calls are TRBV19 and TRBJ1-2, with a tentative D call TRBD1 (5 bases). The CDR3 covers 14 residues. CDR1 LNHDA and CDR2 SQIVND come from the germline V gene (reference sequence). Trimming took off 5 bases at V and 6 bases at J, with 16 bases between the two ends. The CDR3 region is CASSQEQVSDGYTF. CDR3 nucleotides: TGTGCCAGTAGTCAGGAACAGGTCTCGGATGGCTACACCTTC.

The rearrangement links TRBV6-2 or TRBV6-3 to TRBJ2-3; tentatively, D is TRBD1 (6 bases). CDR3 length: 16 residues. Germline V CDR1 and CDR2: MNHEY, SVGEGT. V gave up 2 bases and J gave up 3 bases, with 15 bases separating them. The CDR3 reads CASSYVGQPSTDTQYF. The CDR3 region has the DNA TGTGCCAGCAGTTACGTCGGACAGCCTTCTACAGATACGCAGTATTTT.

The chain recombines TRBV2 with TRBJ2-7, with 11 bases aligning to TRBD1. The ends lost 6 bases at V and 1 base at J; junction bases unmatched: 8. Germline loops: CDR1 SNHLY, CDR2 FYNNEI. CDR3 length: 16 amino acids. The CDR3 loop is CASRATGTGGSYEQYF. The CDR3 region has the DNA TGTGCCAGCAGGGCTACTGGGACAGGGGGTTCCTACGAGCAGTACTTC.

In its sample, this clone was seen once. The CDR3 DNA follows: TGCGCCAGCAGTCCCGGGACAGGGCCCTACGAGCAGTACTTC. Translation gives CASSPGTGPYEQYF. This chain connects TRBV5-1 to TRBJ2-7; TRBD1 matches 9 bases. The trim removed 5 bases at V and 2 bases at J, leaving 5 bases unmatched. Germline V gene sequence: CDR1 SGHRS, CDR2 YFSETQ. The CDR3 runs to 14 residues. Together with reference TRBV5-1 and TRBJ2-7, the CDR3 gives the full variable domain: KAGVTQTPRYLIKTRGQQVTLSCSPISGHRSVSWYQQTPGQGLQFLFEYFSETQRNKGNFPGRFSGRQFSNSRSEMNVSTLELGDSALYLCASSPGTGPYEQYFGPGTRLTVT.

The chain uses TRBV9 and TRBJ1-1; the match to TRBD1 covers 8 bases. V shed 3 bases and J 5 bases; nucleotides not matched to a gene: 3. The CDR3 runs to 13 residues. Looked up from germline, CDR1 is SGDLS and CDR2 is YYNGEE. CDR3 protein: CASSAGTGTEAFF. The CDR3 bases are TGTGCCAGCAGCGCCGGGACAGGAACTGAAGCTTTCTTT.

CDR3: CASGDRSATNEKLFF. In DNA, the CDR3 is TGTGCATCAGGGGACAGAAGTGCAACTAATGAAAAACTGTTTTTT. This sequence joins TRBV10-3 and TRBJ1-4; 7 bases align to TRBD1. Germline V CDR1 and CDR2: ENHRY, SYGVKD. The CDR3 sequence is 15 residues long.

The gene calls are TRBV18 and TRBJ2-7, with 14 bases lining up with TRBD2. CDR3 length equals 14 residues. The trim removed 3 bases at V and 6 bases at J, leaving 1 base unmatched. Germline CDR1 reads KGHSH; CDR2 reads LQKENI. The CDR3 DNA reads as TGTGCCAGCTCACCTGGACTAGCGGGGGGCGAGCAGTACTTC. Its translation is CASSPGLAGGEQYF.

The CDR3 sequence is CASSEADTENYEQYF. CDR3 DNA sequence: TGTGCCAGCAGTGAAGCAGATACAGAGAACTACGAGCAGTACTTC. The chain joins TRBV6-1 to TRBJ2-7; D remains ambiguous. CDR1 MNHNS and CDR2 SASEGT come from the germline V gene. This CDR3 region has 15 residues. V gave up 0 bases and J gave up 3 bases, with 12 bases separating them.

J is TRBJ1-1 and V is TRBV19; D is unclear. CDR3 length: 14 amino acids. V lost 0 bases to trimming and J lost 0 bases, with 5 bases between them. The V gene's germline CDR1 is LNHDA and CDR2 SQIVND (reference sequence). The CDR3, as DNA: TGTGCCAGTAGTATAGATTTAGTGAACACTGAAGCTTTCTTT. Its protein product is CASSIDLVNTEAFF.

The V gene is TRBV6-5, the J gene TRBJ1-2, with D possibly TRBD1 on 5 matching bases. Trimming stripped 0 bases from V and 6 bases from J, with 14 bases between. This CDR3 has 15 amino acids. Germline CDR1 and CDR2: MNHEY and SVGAGI. CDR3 sequence (DNA): TGTGCCAGCAGTTACTCGATTCCAGGGAAGGATGGCTACACCTTC. Translation gives CASSYSIPGKDGYTF.

The V and J genes are TRBV18 and TRBJ1-6, with TRBD1 matching 7 bases. This CDR3 spans 19 amino acids. With 0 bases clipped from V and 3 bases from J, the junction kept 11 bases outside the gene matches. The germline gives CDR1 KGHSH, CDR2 LQKENI. The CDR3 DNA is TGTGCCAGCTCACCACCCGAGACAGGGAAAAGGGGCTATAATTCACCCCTCCACTTT. Translation gives CASSPPETGKRGYNSPLHF.

The chain carries TRBV6-1 and TRBJ1-5, with 7 bases that match TRBD1. This CDR3 is 17 amino acids long. The V gene end was trimmed by 2 bases and the J gene end by 3 bases; junction bases not matched to a gene: 10. Germline V gene lookup returns CDR1 MNHNS and CDR2 SASEGT. This chain's CDR3 is CASSEFLTGAFNQPQHF. The CDR3, as DNA: TGTGCCAGCAGTGAATTTCTCACAGGGGCTTTCAATCAGCCCCAGCATTTT.

This rearrangement joins TRBV7-9 to TRBJ1-1; D is unclear. V lost 4 bases to trimming and J lost 4 bases, with 13 bases between them. The CDR3 covers 14 residues. CDR1 is SEHNR, CDR2 FQNEAQ, per germline (reference sequence). This chain's CDR3 is CASSSDPTVTEAFF. CDR3 in DNA: TGTGCCAGCAGCTCCGACCCCACAGTCACTGAAGCTTTCTTT.

There are a few counts of this clone. The rearrangement joins TRBV6-1 to TRBJ1-3; perhaps TRBD1 as D (5 bases). This CDR3 has 16 amino acids. Trimming removed 1 base from V and 0 bases from J, with 10 bases in between. Germline values: CDR1 MNHNS, CDR2 SASEGT. The CDR3 sequence is CASSEDLDISGNTIYF. CDR3 sequence (DNA): TGTGCCAGCAGTGAAGACCTGGACATCTCTGGAAACACCATATATTTT.

For the CDR3, the DNA is TGTGCCAGCAAAGCTCTACTATTCGATCAAGATACGCAGTATTTT. Its translation is CASKALLFDQDTQYF. The rearrangement links TRBV6-5 to TRBJ2-3; the D is unclear. The CDR3 is 15 residues long. Germline V gene data show CDR1 as MNHEY and CDR2 as SVGAGI. The germline V and J ends were trimmed by 7 bases and 5 bases, with 19 bases remaining between them.